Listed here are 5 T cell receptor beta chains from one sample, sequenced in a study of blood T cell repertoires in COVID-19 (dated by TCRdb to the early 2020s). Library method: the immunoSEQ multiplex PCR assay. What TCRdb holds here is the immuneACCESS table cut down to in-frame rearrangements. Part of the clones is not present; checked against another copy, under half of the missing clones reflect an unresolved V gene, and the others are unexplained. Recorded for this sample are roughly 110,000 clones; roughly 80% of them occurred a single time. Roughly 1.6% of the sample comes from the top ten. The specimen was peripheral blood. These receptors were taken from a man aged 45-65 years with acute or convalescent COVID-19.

The CDR3, as DNA: TGTGCCAGCAGCTTAGCGTTGACAGGTGGTAATTCACCCCTCCACTTT. Its protein is CASSLALTGGNSPLHF. The chain is built from TRBV7-6 and TRBJ1-6; D possibly corresponds to TRBD1 (6 bases). Trimming took off 0 bases at V and 6 bases at J, with 12 bases between the two ends. Per germline, CDR1 SGHVS and CDR2 FNYEAQ. This CDR3 contains 16 residues.

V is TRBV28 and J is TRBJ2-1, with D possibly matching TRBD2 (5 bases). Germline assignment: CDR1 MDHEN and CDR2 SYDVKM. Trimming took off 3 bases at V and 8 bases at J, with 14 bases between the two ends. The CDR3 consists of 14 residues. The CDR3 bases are TGTGCCAGCAGTTTTACGGGGAGAATCCATGAGCAGTTCTTC. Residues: CASSFTGRIHEQFF. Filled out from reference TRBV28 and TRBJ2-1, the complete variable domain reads DVKVTQSSRYLVKRTGEKVFLECVQDMDHENMFWYRQDPGLGLRLIYFSYDVKMKEKGDIPEGYSVSREKKERFSLILESASTNQTSMYLCASSFTGRIHEQFFGPGTRLTVL.

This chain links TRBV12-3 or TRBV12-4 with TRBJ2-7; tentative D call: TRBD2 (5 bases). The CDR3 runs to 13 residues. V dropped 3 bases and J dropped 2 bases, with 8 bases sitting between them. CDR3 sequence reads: CASSLREAYEQYF. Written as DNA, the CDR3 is TGTGCCAGCAGTTTGAGGGAAGCCTACGAGCAGTACTTC.

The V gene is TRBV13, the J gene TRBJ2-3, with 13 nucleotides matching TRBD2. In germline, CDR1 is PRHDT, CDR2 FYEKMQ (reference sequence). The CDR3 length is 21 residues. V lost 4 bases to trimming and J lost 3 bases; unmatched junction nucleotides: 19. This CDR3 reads CASSSRPAGTSGVGRTDTQYF. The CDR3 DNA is TGTGCCAGCAGCTCCAGGCCCGCCGGGACTAGCGGGGTGGGGAGAACAGATACGCAGTATTTT.

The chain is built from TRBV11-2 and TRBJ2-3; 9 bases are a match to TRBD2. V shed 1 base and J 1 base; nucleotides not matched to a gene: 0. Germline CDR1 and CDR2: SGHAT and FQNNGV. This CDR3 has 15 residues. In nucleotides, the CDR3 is TGTGCCAGCAGCTTAGTAGCGGGGGGCACAGATACGCAGTATTTT. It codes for CASSLVAGGTDTQYF.